These 27 T cell receptor beta chains originate from one sample sequenced in a study of T cell changes during pregnancy in multiple sclerosis. The method was immunoSEQ multiplex PCR; TCRdb's version includes in-frame clones alone and lacks a portion of them. The sample lists more than 70,000 clones, roughly 91% occurring once. The sample consisted of peripheral blood, taken after pregnancy. The receptors stem from a female donor in good health, enrolled as a control in a pregnancy study.

The J gene is TRBJ1-3, the V gene TRBV9; D is perhaps TRBD1 (6 bases). V gave up 4 bases and J gave up 1 base, with 15 bases separating them. The germline V gene encodes CDR1 SGDLS and CDR2 YYNGEE. The length of the CDR3 is 16 residues. For the CDR3, the DNA is TGTGCCAGCAGCAGAGGCGGGGGCGCGTCTGGAAACACCATATATTTT. Its protein is CASSRGGGASGNTIYF.

The chain has TRBV27 and TRBJ1-4, with TRBD1 matching 9 bases. CDR1 MNHEY and CDR2 SMNVEV come from the germline V gene (reference sequence). This CDR3 comprises 15 residues. V gave up 5 bases and J gave up 8 bases; unmatched junction bases: 9. CDR3 in DNA: TGTGCCAGCAGTCCCATACAGGGGGCAGGGGAAAAACTGTTTTTT. It codes for CASSPIQGAGEKLFF.

This clone has just one count. V and J are TRBV7-6 and TRBJ2-1, with TRBD2 matching 10 bases. With V trimmed by 5 bases and J by 4 bases, 8 bases remained unmatched. Germline V gene data show CDR1 as SGHVS and CDR2 as FNYEAQ. The CDR3 has 16 amino acids. CDR3 region: CASSTWTSGIYNEQFF. CDR3 coding DNA: TGTGCCAGCAGCACTTGGACTAGCGGAATTTACAATGAGCAGTTCTTC.

In regard to this clone: Other DNA sequences of this sample code for an identical CDR3. This chain links TRBV4-2 with TRBJ1-1; D unresolved. Between the trimmed V and J ends, which lost 0 bases and 1 base, there was a span of 9 bases. Per germline, CDR1 LGHNA and CDR2 YNFKEQ. This CDR3 has 15 amino acids. This CDR3 reads CASSQEVGGNTEAFF. The CDR3 DNA sequence: TGTGCCAGCAGCCAAGAAGTCGGCGGGAACACTGAAGCTTTCTTT.

This clone was counted between two and nine times. The rearrangement joins TRBV29-1 to TRBJ1-1, with 8 bases aligning to TRBD1. CDR1 is SQVTM, CDR2 ANQGSEA, per germline. V shed 4 bases and J 6 bases; nucleotides not matched to a gene: 4. This CDR3 comprises 12 residues. For the CDR3, the DNA is TGCAGCGTTGCTCAGGGGGCCGCTGAAGCTTTCTTT. It yields the protein CSVAQGAAEAFF. The whole variable domain, remainder taken from reference TRBV29-1 and TRBJ1-1, is SAVISQKPSRDICQRGTSLTIQCQVDSQVTMMFWYRQQPGQSLTLIATANQGSEATYESGFVIDKFPISRPNLTFSTLTVSNMSPEDSSIYLCSVAQGAAEAFFGQGTRLTVV.

This clone was counted a single time. This chain connects TRBV18 to TRBJ2-1, with unresolved D. Per the germline V gene, CDR1 is KGHSH and CDR2 is LQKENI. The CDR3 consists of 15 residues. The ends were cut back, 3 bases at V and 3 bases at J, with 12 bases in the middle. For the CDR3, the DNA is TGTGCCAGCTCACCCATTCCAGTGGTCTACAATGAGCAGTTCTTC. Translation: CASSPIPVVYNEQFF.

This chain uses TRBV5-1 with TRBJ1-2; D gene unclear. Germline lookup yields CDR1 SGHRS and CDR2 YFSETQ. CDR3 length: 14 residues. The V gene lost 4 bases and the J gene lost 9 bases, with 19 bases spanning the gap. The CDR3 nucleotides are TGCGCCAGCAGCCGCGTGGTTGAGGCCAGCCGCTACACCTTC. It translates to CASSRVVEASRYTF.

The V gene is TRBV2, the J gene TRBJ1-4, with 8 nucleotides matching TRBD1. The germline V gene has CDR1 SNHLY and CDR2 FYNNEI. J lost 4 bases, V lost 6 bases, and 4 bases had no gene match. The CDR3 is 14 amino acids. The CDR3 DNA sequence: TGTGCCAGCAGCTTGGGACAGGTTAATGAAAAACTGTTTTTT. Its translation is CASSLGQVNEKLFF.

The V gene is TRBV5-5, the J gene TRBJ1-1, with a possible D match to TRBD1 (6 bases). Germline V CDR1 and CDR2: SGHKS, YYEKEE (reference sequence). Trimming pared 0 bases from V and 10 bases from J, leaving 10 bases between. The CDR3 is 12 residues long. The chain's CDR3 is CASSLEGGRAFF. The CDR3 bases are TGTGCCAGCAGCTTGGAGGGGGGGCGAGCTTTCTTT.

This clone was counted once. The rearrangement links TRBV4-2 to TRBJ1-6; no clear D gene. The CDR3 spans 16 residues. From germline, CDR1 is LGHNA and CDR2 YNFKEQ. Trimming removed 1 base from V and 4 bases from J, with 11 bases in between. The CDR3 loop is CASSQGFTQYNSPLHF. CDR3 sequence (DNA): TGTGCCAGCAGCCAAGGGTTCACACAATATAATTCACCCCTCCACTTT.

The rearrangement joins TRBV6-5 to TRBJ1-4, with TRBD1 identical over 9 bases. This CDR3 has 13 amino acids. Germline V gene lookup returns CDR1 MNHEY and CDR2 SVGAGI. V dropped 6 bases and J dropped 5; count of bases not matched to a gene: 1. CDR3: CASRGTGNEKLFF. The CDR3 nucleotides are TGTGCCAGCAGAGGGACAGGGAATGAAAAACTGTTTTTT.

The J gene is TRBJ2-3, the V gene TRBV7-2; possibly TRBD2 for D (5 bases). The CDR3 runs to 14 residues. The V gene's germline CDR1 is SGHTA and CDR2 FQGNSA. The V end lost 1 base, the J end lost 3 bases, and 8 bases lay between the germline ends. CDR3 amino acids: CASSLDGMTDTQYF. CDR3 coding DNA: TGTGCCAGCAGCTTAGACGGGATGACAGATACGCAGTATTTT.

The genes are TRBV19 and TRBJ2-7; 7 bases match TRBD2. The CDR3 consists of 16 residues. J lost 3 bases, V lost 5 bases, and 13 bases had no gene match. Germline V gives CDR1 LNHDA, CDR2 SQIVND (reference sequence). This CDR3 reads CASSPRSRPGGYEQYF. As DNA, the CDR3 is TGTGCCAGTAGTCCCCGATCCCGACCGGGAGGCTACGAGCAGTACTTC.

The chain carries TRBV6-5 and TRBJ1-2; 8 bases map to TRBD1. The CDR3 covers 15 residues. Germline V lookup: CDR1 MNHEY, CDR2 SVGAGI. The V and J ends lost 2 bases and 3 bases, in that order; junction bases with no gene match: 5. This CDR3 is CASSYGAGGYYGYTF. CDR3 sequence (DNA): TGTGCCAGCAGTTACGGGGCAGGGGGCTACTATGGCTACACCTTC.

This clone was seen a handful of times. This sequence joins TRBV20-1 and TRBJ1-1; D uncertain. CDR3 length equals 10 residues. V lost 4 bases and J lost 5, with 5 bases in between. The germline V gene has CDR1 DFQATT and CDR2 SNEGSKA (reference sequence). The CDR3 loop is CSAIPTEAFF. The DNA for the CDR3 is TGCAGTGCTATCCCGACTGAAGCTTTCTTT.

The chain couples TRBV27 to TRBJ2-1, with TRBD1 identical over 8 bases. J was trimmed by 1 base and V by 0 bases; bases with no gene match: 2. CDR1 and CDR2 (germline): MNHEY, SMNVEV (reference sequence). This CDR3 comprises 16 residues. The CDR3 loop is CASSLSRGLSYNEQFF. CDR3 in DNA: TGTGCCAGCAGTTTATCCAGGGGGCTTTCCTACAATGAGCAGTTCTTC.

The genes are TRBV7-9 and TRBJ2-1; 8 bases line up with TRBD2. The ends lost 5 bases at V and 5 bases at J; junction bases unmatched: 11. This CDR3 is built from 16 residues. Germline V lookup: CDR1 SEHNR, CDR2 FQNEAQ (reference sequence). CDR3 sequence reads: CASSPLGSGNNNEQFF. CDR3 sequence (DNA): TGTGCCAGCAGCCCCCTGGGTAGCGGGAATAACAATGAGCAGTTCTTC.

A remark on this clone: An end of the junction differs from the germline gene, which may be a read error. This chain links TRBV5-1 with TRBJ1-4; D gene unclear. Germline lookup yields CDR1 SGHRS and CDR2 YFSETQ. The CDR3 runs 13 residues. For the CDR3, the DNA is TGCGCCAGCAGCTTGGGGTCTAACGAAAAACTGTTTTTT. It codes for CASSLGSNEKLFF.

The chain is built from TRBV7-8 and TRBJ1-6; no clear D. Germline V gives CDR1 SGHVS, CDR2 FQNEAQ. V lost 5 bases and J lost 9, with 23 bases in between. The CDR3 runs 17 residues. The CDR3 bases are TGTGCCAGCAGCCTAAATACTGGCCAGACTACGAGTTCACCCCTCCACTTT. It yields the protein CASSLNTGQTTSSPLHF. Variable domain in full (rest from reference TRBV7-8 and TRBJ1-6): GAGVSQSPRYKVAKRGQDVALRCDPISGHVSLFWYQQALGQGPEFLTYFQNEAQLDKSGLPSDRFFAERPEGSVSTLKIQRTQQEDSAVYLCASSLNTGQTTSSPLHFGNGTRLTVT.

In nucleotides, the CDR3 is TGTGCCAGCACAGGACCGACCGGGACAGTCTACTTC. It specifies CASTGPTGTVYF. V and J are TRBV2 and TRBJ2-5, with TRBD1 matching over 7 bases. The CDR3 covers 12 residues. The germline V gene has CDR1 SNHLY and CDR2 FYNNEI. Trimming cost V 7 bases and J 14 bases; bases outside gene matches: 13.

The V gene is TRBV11-2, the J gene TRBJ2-1, with D possibly matching TRBD2 (6 bases). Germline V lookup: CDR1 SGHAT, CDR2 FQNNGV. The CDR3 spans 14 residues. V was shortened by 3 bases and J by 3 bases, with 9 bases between the two germline ends. The CDR3 coding sequence is TGTGCCAGCAGCTTCGTGGGGGGCTACAATGAGCAGTTCTTC. Protein sequence: CASSFVGGYNEQFF.

This clone occurred a few times. This chain links TRBV19 with TRBJ2-3; 8 nucleotides align to TRBD1. Germline loops: CDR1 LNHDA, CDR2 SQIVND (reference sequence). CDR3 size: 14 residues. J lost 3 bases, V lost 3 bases, and 2 bases had no gene match. The CDR3 sequence: CASSMGQETDTQYF. The CDR3 DNA is TGTGCCAGTAGTATGGGACAGGAAACAGATACGCAGTATTTT.

The chain has TRBV6-1 and TRBJ2-4, with TRBD1 as a possible D gene (5 bases). This CDR3 is 14 amino acids long. Germline CDR1 and CDR2: MNHNS and SASEGT. The germline V and J ends were trimmed by 10 bases and 0 bases, with 13 bases remaining between them. CDR3 protein: CATLTGPAKNIQYF. CDR3 nucleotide sequence: TGTGCCACTCTAACAGGACCAGCCAAAAACATTCAGTACTTC.

The CDR3 nucleotides are TGTGCCAGCCGCAACTACAGGGACGATCAGCCCCAGCATTTT. Protein: CASRNYRDDQPQHF. The chain is built from TRBV28 and TRBJ1-5; D is perhaps TRBD1 (6 bases). The CDR3 loop spans 14 amino acids. Germline values: CDR1 MDHEN, CDR2 SYDVKM. V shed 8 bases and J shed 5 bases, with 16 bases lying between them.

The V gene is TRBV2, the J gene TRBJ1-5, with D hard to call. In germline, CDR1 is SNHLY, CDR2 FYNNEI. V was clipped by 1 base and J by 6 bases, with 4 bases between them. The CDR3 loop spans 12 amino acids. The CDR3 loop reads CASSEDGQPQHF. CDR3 bases: TGTGCCAGCAGTGAAGACGGTCAGCCCCAGCATTTT.

This clone was detected only a few times. This chain links TRBV6-5 with TRBJ2-3; D might be TRBD1 (5 bases). CDR1 is MNHEY and CDR2 is SVGAGI in the germline V gene. This CDR3 comprises 15 residues. The V end was cut by 0 bases, the J end by 4 bases, with 11 bases between. The CDR3, as DNA: TGTGCCAGCAGTTACTCCCAGGGAACCCCAGATACGCAGTATTTT. Protein: CASSYSQGTPDTQYF.

The J gene is TRBJ2-1, the V gene TRBV5-1; a weak D match, TRBD2 (5 bases). Trimming took off 0 bases at V and 0 bases at J, with 10 bases between the two ends. This CDR3 has 16 residues. The germline CDR1 and CDR2 sequences are SGHRS and YFSETQ. CDR3 protein: CASSLAEGSSYNEQFF. The CDR3 bases are TGCGCCAGCAGCTTGGCCGAGGGAAGCTCCTACAATGAGCAGTTCTTC.